This T cell receptor beta chain derives from a study of blood T cell repertoires in COVID-19. Sequencing was performed with immunoSEQ multiplex PCR; in TCRdb, only in-frame clones are kept and a portion is missing. Of 360,000 or so clones listed, 90% were seen once; the top ten hold around 6.3%. Germline-derived CDR1 and CDR2 are SNHLY and FYNNEI. This CDR3 region has 14 residues. V was clipped by 6 bases and J by 2 bases, with 13 bases between them. Worth noting for this clone: This sample includes further DNA sequences coding for the same CDR3.

The rearrangement links TRBV2 to TRBJ2-5, with TRBD2 as a possible D gene (6 bases). The sequence came from a man between 18 and 35 years old with active or convalescent COVID-19. What was sequenced was peripheral blood. CDR3 DNA: TGTGCCAGCAGCTTACTAGCTATACAAGAGACCCAGTACTTC. Amino acid sequence: CASSLLAIQETQYF.